The rows below give T cell receptor beta chains drawn from one sample of a study of cytomegalovirus exposure and HLA in healthy donors. Sequenced by immunoSEQ multiplex PCR; TCRdb stores in-frame clones only, minus some. The sample includes fewer than 200,000 clones, roughly 80% of them seen just once. The specimen sequenced was PBMCs. The receptor set was obtained from a woman aged 18-29 years in good health and CMV-seronegative. The CDR3 runs from the conserved cysteine through the conserved F or W. Each record gives: V gene, clone size, J gene, D gene, CDR3 DNA, CDR3 protein. A D gene is named only where the DNA matches it firmly. The size of a clone is reported for some rows only, either as once, few or many, or as a class for expanded clones.

v_call: TRBV4-1
clone_size: .
j_call: TRBJ2-7
d_call: .
cdr3_nt: TGCGCCAGCAGCCAAGTTGGGGGGAGAAACTACGAGCAGTACTTC
cdr3_aa: CASSQVGGRNYEQYF

v_call: TRBV6-5
clone_size: once
j_call: TRBJ2-7
d_call: .
cdr3_nt: TGTGCCAGCAGTTACTCGAGCAGGGCGATAGACGAGCAGTACTTC
cdr3_aa: CASSYSSRAIDEQYF

v_call: TRBV19
clone_size: .
j_call: TRBJ2-2
d_call: .
cdr3_nt: TGTGCCAGTATCTCCCTCGTCGGGGGATTCCACACCGGGGAGCTGTTTTTT
cdr3_aa: CASISLVGGFHTGELFF

v_call: TRBV7-9
clone_size: .
j_call: TRBJ1-4
d_call: .
cdr3_nt: TGTGCCAGCAGCCACCCCGCGAGGAGGGAAGAGGAAAAACTGTTTTTT
cdr3_aa: CASSHPARREEEKLFF

v_call: TRBV5-1
clone_size: .
j_call: TRBJ1-6
d_call: TRBD1
cdr3_nt: TGCGCCAGCAGCGGGGGGACAGGGGCCCGTAATTCACCCCTCCACTTT
cdr3_aa: CASSGGTGARNSPLHF

v_call: TRBV5-6
clone_size: .
j_call: TRBJ2-7
d_call: .
cdr3_nt: TGTGCCAGCAGCTTGGGGCCAGGGGAACCCGAGCAGTACTTC
cdr3_aa: CASSLGPGEPEQYF

v_call: TRBV10-1
clone_size: .
j_call: TRBJ2-3
d_call: TRBD2
cdr3_nt: TGCGCCAGCAGTGACCCCCCCGGGGCTAGCGGGGGTCTGGGCCCTTATGGAGATACGCAGTATTTT
cdr3_aa: CASSDPPGASGGLGPYGDTQYF

v_call: TRBV18
clone_size: .
j_call: TRBJ2-7
d_call: TRBD2
cdr3_nt: TGTGCCAGCTCACGAACCAGCAGGGCACACACAGCGGGGCCCTACGAGCAGTACTTC
cdr3_aa: CASSRTSRAHTAGPYEQYF

v_call: TRBV19
clone_size: once
j_call: TRBJ1-3
d_call: .
cdr3_nt: TGTGCCAGTAGTATATCCGGGGGAAACACCATATATTTT
cdr3_aa: CASSISGGNTIYF

v_call: TRBV5-5
clone_size: .
j_call: TRBJ2-1
d_call: TRBD2
cdr3_nt: TGTGCCAGCAGCTCAAGACTAGCGGGGGCCTACAATGAGCAGTTCTTC
cdr3_aa: CASSSRLAGAYNEQFF

v_call: TRBV6-5
clone_size: once
j_call: TRBJ2-7
d_call: TRBD1
cdr3_nt: TGTGCCAGCAGGGAGACAGGGGAGGCATACGAGCAGTACTTC
cdr3_aa: CASRETGEAYEQYF

v_call: TRBV27
clone_size: .
j_call: TRBJ1-5
d_call: .
cdr3_nt: TGTGCCAGCAGTTTATCGGCCTCCAGCAATCAGCCCCAGCATTTT
cdr3_aa: CASSLSASSNQPQHF

v_call: TRBV10-3
clone_size: .
j_call: TRBJ2-5
d_call: .
cdr3_nt: TGTGCCATCAGTGAGGACAGCCAAGAGACCCAGTACTTC
cdr3_aa: CAISEDSQETQYF

v_call: TRBV29-1
clone_size: .
j_call: TRBJ2-5
d_call: TRBD2
cdr3_nt: TGCAGCGTTGGGAGGGGGACTAGTGGCGAGACCCAGTACTTC
cdr3_aa: CSVGRGTSGETQYF

v_call: TRBV7-7
clone_size: .
j_call: TRBJ2-1
d_call: TRBD2
cdr3_nt: TGTGCTAGCAGCTTAGAAGGCGGGAGCCCGTCCGGGGAGCAGTTCTTC
cdr3_aa: CASSLEGGSPSGEQFF

v_call: TRBV27
clone_size: .
j_call: TRBJ2-3
d_call: TRBD2
cdr3_nt: TGTGCCAGCAGTGGAGGGCGGGAGACTCCAGATACGCAGTATTTT
cdr3_aa: CASSGGRETPDTQYF

v_call: TRBV28
clone_size: .
j_call: TRBJ2-2
d_call: TRBD2
cdr3_nt: TGTGCCAGCATACTAGCGGGAGGGCCGAACACCGGGGAGCTGTTTTTT
cdr3_aa: CASILAGGPNTGELFF

v_call: TRBV4-2
clone_size: .
j_call: TRBJ2-5
d_call: TRBD2
cdr3_nt: TGTGCCAGCAGCCAGGGTCTAGCGGGAGTTAGGGAGACCCAGTACTTC
cdr3_aa: CASSQGLAGVRETQYF

v_call: TRBV28
clone_size: .
j_call: TRBJ2-7
d_call: .
cdr3_nt: TGTGCCAGCAGGGGTGGAGGGGCGAGGAGGGGGCAGTACTTC
cdr3_aa: CASRGGGARRGQYF

v_call: TRBV9
clone_size: .
j_call: TRBJ2-2
d_call: TRBD2
cdr3_nt: TGTGCCAGCAGCTCACTAAGCGGGGCCACCGGGGAGCTGTTTTTT
cdr3_aa: CASSSLSGATGELFF

v_call: TRBV4-3
clone_size: .
j_call: TRBJ2-1
d_call: TRBD2
cdr3_nt: TGCGCCAGCAGCCAACTCCGAGGACTAGCGGGAGACAATGAGCAGTTCTTC
cdr3_aa: CASSQLRGLAGDNEQFF

v_call: TRBV7-9
clone_size: .
j_call: TRBJ1-1
d_call: .
cdr3_nt: TGTTCCAGCAGCTTAGTTCCCGAGTTGGGCCCTGAAGCTTTCTTT
cdr3_aa: CSSSLVPELGPEAFF

v_call: TRBV4-3
clone_size: .
j_call: TRBJ2-3
d_call: TRBD2
cdr3_nt: TGCGCCAGCAGCTCCGGACTAGCGGGAGGGAGCACAGATACGCAGTATTTT
cdr3_aa: CASSSGLAGGSTDTQYF

v_call: TRBV5-4
clone_size: .
j_call: TRBJ2-7
d_call: .
cdr3_nt: TGTGCCAGCAGCTTGAATAGCGGCTCCTACGAGCAGTACTTC
cdr3_aa: CASSLNSGSYEQYF

v_call: TRBV9
clone_size: .
j_call: TRBJ2-7
d_call: TRBD2
cdr3_nt: TGTGCCAGCAGCTTTAGCGGGAGCTCCTACGAGCAGTACTTC
cdr3_aa: CASSFSGSSYEQYF

v_call: TRBV7-8
clone_size: .
j_call: TRBJ1-5
d_call: .
cdr3_nt: TGTGCCAGCAGCTTAGGGGTCCGGGGGGACAATCAGCCCCAGCATTTT
cdr3_aa: CASSLGVRGDNQPQHF

v_call: TRBV11-2
clone_size: .
j_call: TRBJ2-5
d_call: TRBD2
cdr3_nt: TGTGCCAGCAGCTTAGATCGAGGACTAGGAGGAGAGACCCAGTACTTC
cdr3_aa: CASSLDRGLGGETQYF

v_call: TRBV6-4
clone_size: .
j_call: TRBJ2-2
d_call: .
cdr3_nt: TGTGCCAGCAGTAAAAGACAGGGAGGCACCGGGGAGCTGTTTTTT
cdr3_aa: CASSKRQGGTGELFF

v_call: TRBV10-3
clone_size: .
j_call: TRBJ2-1
d_call: TRBD2
cdr3_nt: TGTGCCATCAGCCAGGTCGAATGGCGGGAGGGAGGTGAGCAGTTCTTC
cdr3_aa: CAISQVEWREGGEQFF

v_call: TRBV12-2
clone_size: .
j_call: TRBJ2-7
d_call: .
cdr3_nt: TGTGCAACCCCCGGGACATCGAGCTCCTACGAGCAGTACTTC
cdr3_aa: CATPGTSSSYEQYF

v_call: TRBV28
clone_size: .
j_call: TRBJ2-3
d_call: .
cdr3_nt: TGTGCCAGCAGTTCGGTAACAGATACGCAGTATTTT
cdr3_aa: CASSSVTDTQYF

v_call: TRBV7-2
clone_size: few
j_call: TRBJ2-3
d_call: TRBD2
cdr3_nt: TGTGCCAGCAGCTTAGGGACTAGCGTAAGAACAGATACGCAGTATTTT
cdr3_aa: CASSLGTSVRTDTQYF

v_call: TRBV19
clone_size: .
j_call: TRBJ1-4
d_call: TRBD1
cdr3_nt: TGTGCCAGTAGTATAGTAAGGGGGCTGAATGAAAAACTGTTTTTT
cdr3_aa: CASSIVRGLNEKLFF

v_call: TRBV9
clone_size: .
j_call: TRBJ2-1
d_call: TRBD2
cdr3_nt: TGTGCCAGCAGCGTAGGAACTAGCGGCACCTACAATGAGCAGTTCTTC
cdr3_aa: CASSVGTSGTYNEQFF

v_call: TRBV10-1
clone_size: .
j_call: TRBJ2-3
d_call: .
cdr3_nt: TGCGCCAGCAGTGAGGCCAGTGCTAGCACAGATACGCAGTATTTT
cdr3_aa: CASSEASASTDTQYF